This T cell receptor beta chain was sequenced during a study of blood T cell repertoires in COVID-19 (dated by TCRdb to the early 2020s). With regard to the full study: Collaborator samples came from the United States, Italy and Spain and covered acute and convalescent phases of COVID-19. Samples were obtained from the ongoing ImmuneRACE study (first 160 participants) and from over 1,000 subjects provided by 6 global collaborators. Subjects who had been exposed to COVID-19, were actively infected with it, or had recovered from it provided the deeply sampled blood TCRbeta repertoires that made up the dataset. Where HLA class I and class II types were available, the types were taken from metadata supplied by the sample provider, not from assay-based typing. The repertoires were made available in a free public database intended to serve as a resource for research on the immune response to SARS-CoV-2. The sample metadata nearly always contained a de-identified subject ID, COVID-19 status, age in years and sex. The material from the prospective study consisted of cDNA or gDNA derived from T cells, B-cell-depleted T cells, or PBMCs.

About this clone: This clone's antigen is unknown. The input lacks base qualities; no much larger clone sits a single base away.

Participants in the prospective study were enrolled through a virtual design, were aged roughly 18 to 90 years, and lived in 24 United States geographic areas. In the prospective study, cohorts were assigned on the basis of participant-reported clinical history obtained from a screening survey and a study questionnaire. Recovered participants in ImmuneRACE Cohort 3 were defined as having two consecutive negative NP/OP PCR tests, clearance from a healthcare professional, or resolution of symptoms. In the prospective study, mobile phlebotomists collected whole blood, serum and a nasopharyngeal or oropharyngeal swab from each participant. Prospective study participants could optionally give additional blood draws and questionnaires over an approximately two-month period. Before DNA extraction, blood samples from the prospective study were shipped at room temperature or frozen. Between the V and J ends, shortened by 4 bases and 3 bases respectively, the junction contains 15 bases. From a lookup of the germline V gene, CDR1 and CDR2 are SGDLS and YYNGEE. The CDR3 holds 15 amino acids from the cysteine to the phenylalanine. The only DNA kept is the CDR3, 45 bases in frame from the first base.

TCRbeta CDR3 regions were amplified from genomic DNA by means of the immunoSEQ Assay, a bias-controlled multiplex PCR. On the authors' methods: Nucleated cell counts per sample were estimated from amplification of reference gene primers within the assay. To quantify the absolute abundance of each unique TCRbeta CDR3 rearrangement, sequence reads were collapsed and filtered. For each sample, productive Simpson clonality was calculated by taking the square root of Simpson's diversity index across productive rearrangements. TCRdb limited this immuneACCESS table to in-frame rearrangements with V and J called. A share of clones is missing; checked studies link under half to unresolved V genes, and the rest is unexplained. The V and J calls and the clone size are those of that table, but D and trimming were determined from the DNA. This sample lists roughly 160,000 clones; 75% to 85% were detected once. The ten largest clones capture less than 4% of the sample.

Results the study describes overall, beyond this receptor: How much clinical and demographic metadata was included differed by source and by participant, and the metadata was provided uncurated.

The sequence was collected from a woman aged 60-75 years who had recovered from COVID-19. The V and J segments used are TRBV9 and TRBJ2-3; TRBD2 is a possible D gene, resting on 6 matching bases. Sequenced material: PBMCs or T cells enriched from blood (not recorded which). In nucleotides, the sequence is TGTGCCAGCAGCTCCTCGCGACTAGTAACAGATACGCAGTATTTT. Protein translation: CASSSSRLVTDTQYF.